What follows describes a single T cell receptor (beta chain). Its cognate antigen is unknown. This sample is drawn from a study of PD-1 blockade in mismatch repair-deficient tumors. Per germline, CDR1 MNHNS and CDR2 SASEGT. This CDR3 has 15 amino acids. Trimming pared 2 bases from V and 2 bases from J, leaving 11 bases between. Only in-frame clones appear in the TCRdb table, and some are missing; sequencing was by immunoSEQ multiplex PCR. The sample yields about 51,000 clones, 65% to 85% seen once. Study-wide results and caveats: After pembrolizumab, tumor-resident clones rose rapidly, then generally contracted before radiologic responses.

The specimen was peripheral blood, collected roughly 21 weeks after starting pembrolizumab. This chain links TRBV6-1 with TRBJ2-3; D possibly corresponds to TRBD1 (5 bases). The receptor comes from an adult with mismatch repair-deficient cancer. CDR3 residues: CASSERGTFTDTQYF. The CDR3 region has the DNA TGTGCCAGCAGTGAAAGGGGAACCTTCACAGATACGCAGTATTTT.